The TCR beta chain described here comes from a study of cytomegalovirus exposure and HLA in healthy donors. Measured with immunoSEQ multiplex PCR; TCRdb has only the in-frame clones, and not every one. The data contain roughly 120,000 clones, 94% of them singletons. V was trimmed by 5 bases and J by 4 bases, leaving 15 bases between them. CDR1 is SGHVS and CDR2 is FQNEAQ in the germline V gene. The CDR3 runs to 15 residues. The gene calls are TRBV7-8 and TRBJ2-1; possibly TRBD1 for D (5 bases). Material: PBMCs. The receptor was isolated from a woman aged 18-29 years in good health and CMV-seronegative. CDR3 DNA: TGTGCCAGCAGCCTATCCAGGGCTCCGTACAATGAGCAGTTCTTC. Protein product: CASSLSRAPYNEQFF.